The 28 T cell receptor beta chains presented below share a single source sample, sequenced in a study of PD-1 blockade in classical Hodgkin lymphoma. Relapses following autologous stem cell transplantation were seen in all patients, with brentuximab vedotin exposure varying. Clones were sequenced by immunoSEQ multiplex PCR, and TCRdb holds only the in-frame ones, with some missing. The data show over 50,000 clones, about 84% seen once. Sequencing used peripheral blood mononuclear cells (PBMCs), obtained at baseline. These receptors originate from a human donor with classical Hodgkin lymphoma.

V gene TRBV19 combines with J gene TRBJ2-3; the match to TRBD2 covers 11 bases. V was pared by 4 bases and J by 6 bases, with 3 bases of the junction left unmatched. The CDR3 sequence is 14 residues long. The germline CDR1 and CDR2 sequences are LNHDA and SQIVND (reference sequence). CDR3 region: CASSTSGGLDTQYF. CDR3 nucleotides: TGTGCCAGTAGTACTAGCGGGGGGCTGGATACGCAGTATTTT.

The chain links TRBV7-3 to TRBJ2-1; 13 positions agree with TRBD2. Trimming took 5 bases from V and 7 from J; bases not matched to a gene: 8. The CDR3 is 16 residues long. Germline assignment: CDR1 SGHTA and CDR2 FQGTGA. The CDR3: CASSLTSGRHVNEQFF. DNA of the CDR3: TGTGCCAGCAGCCTGACTAGCGGGAGGCACGTAAATGAGCAGTTCTTC.

The rearrangement joins TRBV7-9 to TRBJ2-2; 7 bases agree with TRBD1. Germline V gives CDR1 SEHNR, CDR2 FQNEAQ (reference sequence). This CDR3 region has 16 residues. With 2 bases clipped from V and 4 bases from J, the junction kept 7 bases outside the gene matches. In DNA form, the CDR3 reads TGTGCCAGCAGCTTAAAAGGGACAGCTTTCACCGGGGAGCTGTTTTTT. Protein product: CASSLKGTAFTGELFF.

The V call is TRBV11-3, the J call TRBJ2-3, with D perhaps being TRBD1 or TRBD2 (5 bases each). CDR3 length equals 13 residues. V was trimmed by 4 bases and J by 1 base, leaving 6 bases between them. Looked up from germline, CDR1 is SGHNT and CDR2 is YENEEA. CDR3 protein: CASSWDGTDTQYF. CDR3 sequence (DNA): TGTGCCAGCAGCTGGGACGGCACAGATACGCAGTATTTT.

This clone was observed a single time. The chain employs TRBV15 and TRBJ2-1, with D possibly being TRBD2 (6 bases). Germline V gene sequence: CDR1 LNHNV, CDR2 YYDKDF (reference sequence). Trimming pared 4 bases from V and 10 bases from J, leaving 20 bases between. The CDR3 covers 15 residues. CDR3 sequence (DNA): TGTGCCACCAGCATCCGACTAGAGCCGGGTGGGGAGCAGTTCTTC. It specifies CATSIRLEPGGEQFF.

The rearrangement uses TRBV5-4 and TRBJ1-2, with 7 bases that match TRBD1. V lost 2 bases and J lost 0; bases outside the gene matches: 4. The CDR3 consists of 15 residues. In germline, CDR1 is SGHNT, CDR2 YYREEE (reference sequence). CDR3: CASSFVDRTNYGYTF. The DNA of the CDR3 is TGTGCCAGCAGCTTTGTGGACAGGACTAACTATGGCTACACCTTC.

The chain joins TRBV6-6 to TRBJ1-2; perhaps TRBD1 as D (6 bases). V lost 2 bases and J 6 bases, leaving 16 bases between the germline ends. This CDR3 region has 15 residues. The germline gives CDR1 MNHNY, CDR2 SVGAGI (reference sequence). The CDR3 loop reads CASSYQKGTTNGYTF. The CDR3, as DNA: TGTGCCAGCAGTTACCAAAAAGGGACAACTAATGGCTACACCTTC.

The V gene is TRBV25-1, the J gene TRBJ2-5; D is perhaps TRBD1 or TRBD2 (5 bases each). This CDR3 is built from 15 residues. Germline-derived CDR1 and CDR2 are MGHDK and SYGVNS. Trimming cost V 7 bases and J 5 bases, with 20 bases left between them. The CDR3, as DNA: TGTGCCAGCACCGTTTGGGGGTTAGGGTTTGAGACCCAGTACTTC. Protein: CASTVWGLGFETQYF.

The chain uses TRBV6-5 and TRBJ1-2; TRBD1 agrees at 7 bases. The CDR3 covers 15 residues. From germline, CDR1 is MNHEY and CDR2 SVGAGI. The ends lost 0 bases at V and 8 bases at J; junction bases unmatched: 9. The CDR3 bases are TGTGCCAGCAGTTACTCGACAGGGACTGGGAGAGGCTACACCTTC. Its translation is CASSYSTGTGRGYTF.

The V gene is TRBV15, the J gene TRBJ1-2, with D unresolved. The CDR3 is made up of 12 amino acids. CDR1 LNHNV and CDR2 YYDKDF come from the germline V gene (reference sequence). V lost 1 base and J 5 bases, leaving 5 bases between the germline ends. CDR3 region: CATSRAGYGYTF. The DNA of the CDR3 is TGTGCCACCAGCAGAGCTGGTTATGGCTACACCTTC.

CDR3 in amino acids: CASRSTARPYNEQFF. The CDR3 coding sequence is TGTGCCAGCAGATCTACGGCCCGGCCCTACAATGAGCAGTTCTTC. The chain couples TRBV11-3 to TRBJ2-1; D is unclear. Germline lookup yields CDR1 SGHNT and CDR2 YENEEA. The CDR3 consists of 15 residues. V dropped 6 bases and J dropped 2 bases, with 14 bases sitting between them.

The gene calls are TRBV9 and TRBJ1-3; D call uncertain. Trimming pared 0 bases from V and 4 bases from J, leaving 8 bases between. Germline assignment: CDR1 SGDLS and CDR2 YYNGEE. The CDR3 spans 14 residues. CDR3 residues: CASSVDVVGNTIYF. CDR3 nucleotides: TGTGCCAGCAGCGTAGACGTTGTGGGAAACACCATATATTTT.

The rearrangement uses TRBV19 and TRBJ2-2; D gene unclear. The V and J ends lost 6 bases and 5 bases respectively, with 19 bases between them. Germline loops: CDR1 LNHDA, CDR2 SQIVND (reference sequence). The CDR3 extends over 16 amino acids. For the CDR3, the DNA is TGTGCCAGTAGCCTACGAGGAGAATTAGGGACCGGGGAGCTGTTTTTT. Its translation: CASSLRGELGTGELFF.

This clone was recorded a few times. CDR3 region: CASSVEGPGGGNQPQHF. The CDR3 nucleotides read TGTGCCAGCAGCGTCGAGGGGCCAGGGGGTGGCAATCAGCCCCAGCATTTT. The chain employs TRBV7-2 and TRBJ1-5; TRBD1 matches 7 bases. J was trimmed by 2 bases and V by 5 bases; bases with no gene match: 12. Germline values: CDR1 SGHTA, CDR2 FQGNSA. This CDR3 has 17 amino acids.

The chain employs TRBV2 and TRBJ1-1; the D gene is possibly TRBD1 (6 bases). The CDR3 has 13 amino acids. Trimming took 4 bases from V and 3 from J, leaving 9 bases between them. Germline values: CDR1 SNHLY, CDR2 FYNNEI. The CDR3 DNA reads TGTGCCAGCAGTGTACAGGGTCACACTGAAGCTTTCTTT. Translated: CASSVQGHTEAFF. Drawing the rest from reference TRBV2 and TRBJ1-1, the complete variable domain is EPEVTQTPSHQVTQMGQEVILRCVPISNHLYFYWYRQILGQKVEFLVSFYNNEISEKSEIFDDQFSVERPDGSNFTLKIRSTKLEDSAMYFCASSVQGHTEAFFGQGTRLTVV.

The chain uses TRBV7-9 and TRBJ2-2; D gene ambiguous. Looked up from germline, CDR1 is SEHNR and CDR2 is FQNEAQ (reference sequence). This CDR3 comprises 12 residues. Trimming removed 5 bases from V and 5 bases from J, with 6 bases in between. CDR3 amino acids: CASSHPTGELFF. The CDR3 DNA follows: TGTGCCAGCAGCCACCCGACCGGGGAGCTGTTTTTT.

CDR3 nucleotides: TGTGCCAGTTCTCTTCCGGACAGCCTTGAAGCTTTCTTT. Its translation is CASSLPDSLEAFF. V gene TRBV25-1 combines with J gene TRBJ1-1, with D perhaps TRBD1 (6 bases). This CDR3 is built from 13 residues. Germline V gives CDR1 MGHDK, CDR2 SYGVNS. Trimming shortened V by 9 bases and J by 7 bases, and 18 bases separated the two germline ends.

The chain has TRBV9 and TRBJ2-2; D not certain. The V gene's germline CDR1 is SGDLS and CDR2 YYNGEE. CDR3 length: 14 amino acids. V lost 0 bases and J 2 bases, leaving 5 bases between the germline ends. In DNA form, the CDR3 reads TGTGCCAGCAGCGTAGGACAAAACACCGGGGAGCTGTTTTTT. Its protein product is CASSVGQNTGELFF. The full variable domain, completed using reference TRBV9 and TRBJ2-2, is DSGVTQTPKHLITATGQRVTLRCSPRSGDLSVYWYQQSLDQGLQFLIQYYNGEERAKGNILERFSAQQFPDLHSELNLSSLELGDSALYFCASSVGQNTGELFFGEGSRLTVL.

The chain is built from TRBV30 and TRBJ1-5, with D maybe TRBD1 (5 bases). Per the germline V gene, CDR1 is GTSNPN and CDR2 is SVGIG (reference sequence). The CDR3 spans 15 residues. The V end lost 0 bases, the J end lost 0 bases, and 9 bases lay between the germline ends. CDR3 residues: CAWSVPGFSNQPQHF. CDR3 DNA: TGTGCCTGGAGTGTACCAGGGTTTAGCAATCAGCCCCAGCATTTT.

The chain links TRBV6-1 to TRBJ2-7; 7 bases agree with TRBD1. Looked up from germline, CDR1 is MNHNS and CDR2 is SASEGT. After removal of 5 bases from V and 2 bases from J, the junction contained 6 bases not matched to a gene. The CDR3 totals 14 residues. The chain's CDR3 is CASSSDRNTYEQYV. Written as DNA, the CDR3 is TGTGCCAGCAGTTCGGACAGGAATACCTACGAGCAGTACGTC.

To note about this clone: The same CDR3 arises from other DNA sequences in this sample as well. This rearrangement joins TRBV25-1 to TRBJ1-3; D remains ambiguous. Germline V gene data show CDR1 as MGHDK and CDR2 as SYGVNS. V was cut by 9 bases and J by 4 bases, with 7 bases left in between. CDR3 length: 11 residues. This CDR3 reads CASTRGNTIYF. In DNA form, the CDR3 reads TGTGCCAGTACCCGAGGAAACACCATATATTTT.

The genes are TRBV18 and TRBJ2-2, with 10 bases that match TRBD2. Germline CDR1 reads KGHSH; CDR2 reads LQKENI. V lost 3 bases to trimming and J lost 7 bases; unmatched junction nucleotides: 8. The CDR3 spans 16 residues. CDR3 nucleotides: TGTGCCAGCTCACCGGTAGCGGGAGGCCTGAACGGGGAGCTGTTTTTT. Translation: CASSPVAGGLNGELFF.

This clone came up once. The V gene is TRBV7-6, the J gene TRBJ2-1; no firm D call. CDR3 length: 13 residues. CDR1 is SGHVS, CDR2 FNYEAQ, per germline. V dropped 0 bases and J dropped 12 bases, with 12 bases sitting between them. The CDR3, as DNA: TGTGCCAGCAGCTTAGCGGCCGGCACTGGGCAGTTCTTC. Translation: CASSLAAGTGQFF.

V gene TRBV10-3 combines with J gene TRBJ2-3, with 14 bases lining up with TRBD2. Germline V lookup: CDR1 ENHRY, CDR2 SYGVKD. The CDR3 covers 16 residues. The ends lost 10 bases at V and 0 bases at J; junction bases unmatched: 6. CDR3 coding DNA: TGTGCCACCGACGGGACTAGCGGGAGAAGCACAGATACGCAGTATTTT. Its translation is CATDGTSGRSTDTQYF.

CDR3 loop: CASSEVYGYTF. The CDR3 nucleotides are TGTGCCAGCAGTGAGGTATATGGCTACACCTTC. J is TRBJ1-2 and V is TRBV2; D is unclear. The CDR3 covers 11 residues. Trimming left V 3 bases short and J 5 bases short, with 4 bases between. Germline values: CDR1 SNHLY, CDR2 FYNNEI. The full variable domain, its missing parts supplied by reference TRBV2 and TRBJ1-2, is EPEVTQTPSHQVTQMGQEVILRCVPISNHLYFYWYRQILGQKVEFLVSFYNNEISEKSEIFDDQFSVERPDGSNFTLKIRSTKLEDSAMYFCASSEVYGYTFGSGTRLTVV.

The chain uses TRBV27 and TRBJ2-1; D not resolved. V was trimmed by 5 bases and J by 8 bases, leaving 7 bases between them. The CDR3 consists of 11 residues. Germline CDR1 reads MNHEY; CDR2 reads SMNVEV (reference sequence). DNA for the CDR3: TGTGCCAGCAGTCTCAGCGATGAGCAGTTCTTC. Translated: CASSLSDEQFF.

V gene TRBV11-2 combines with J gene TRBJ2-5; D remains unclear. Trimming pared 1 base from V and 3 bases from J, leaving 12 bases between. Germline loops: CDR1 SGHAT, CDR2 FQNNGV. This CDR3 is 15 amino acids long. The CDR3, as DNA: TGTGCCAGCAGCTTAGTCCAAAGGGCTAAAGAGACCCAGTACTTC. It specifies CASSLVQRAKETQYF.

The chain carries TRBV9 and TRBJ2-7; TRBD2 aligns across 9 bases. CDR3 length equals 13 residues. Germline values: CDR1 SGDLS, CDR2 YYNGEE. V gave up 5 bases and J gave up 6 bases; unmatched junction bases: 6. CDR3 nucleotides: TGTGCCAGCAGTGGGCGGGAGGGGCTCGAGCAGTACTTC. It yields the protein CASSGREGLEQYF.